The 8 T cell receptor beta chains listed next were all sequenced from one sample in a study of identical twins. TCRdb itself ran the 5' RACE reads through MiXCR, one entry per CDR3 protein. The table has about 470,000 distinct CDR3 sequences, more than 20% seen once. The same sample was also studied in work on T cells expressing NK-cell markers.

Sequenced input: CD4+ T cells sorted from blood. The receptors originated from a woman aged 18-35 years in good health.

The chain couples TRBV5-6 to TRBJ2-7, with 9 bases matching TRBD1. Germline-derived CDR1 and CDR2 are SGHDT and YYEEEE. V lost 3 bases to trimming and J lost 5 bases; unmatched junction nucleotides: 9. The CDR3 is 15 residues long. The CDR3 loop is CASSYPTGGADEQYF. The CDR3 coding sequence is TGTGCCAGCAGCTACCCAACAGGGGGCGCGGACGAGCAGTACTTC.

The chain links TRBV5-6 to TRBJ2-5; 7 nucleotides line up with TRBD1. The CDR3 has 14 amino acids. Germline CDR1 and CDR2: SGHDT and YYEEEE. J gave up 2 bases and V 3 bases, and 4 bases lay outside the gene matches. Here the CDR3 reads CASSWARGQETQYF. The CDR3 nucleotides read TGTGCCAGCAGCTGGGCCAGGGGGCAAGAGACCCAGTACTTC.

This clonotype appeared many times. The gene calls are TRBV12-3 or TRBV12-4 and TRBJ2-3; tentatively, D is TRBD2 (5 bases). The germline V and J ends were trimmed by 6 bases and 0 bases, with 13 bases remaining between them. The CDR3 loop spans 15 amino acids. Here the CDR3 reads CASSLGRTSTDTQYF. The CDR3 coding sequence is TGTGCCAGCAGCTTGGGGAGAACTAGCACAGATACGCAGTATTTT.

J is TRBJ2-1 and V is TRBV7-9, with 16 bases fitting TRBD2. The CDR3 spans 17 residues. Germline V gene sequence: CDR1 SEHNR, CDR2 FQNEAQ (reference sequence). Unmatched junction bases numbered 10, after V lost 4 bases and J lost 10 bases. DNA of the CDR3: TGTGCCAGCAGCTCCATCTCCGGGACTAGCGGGAGGGGGGAGCAGTTCTTC. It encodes CASSSISGTSGRGEQFF. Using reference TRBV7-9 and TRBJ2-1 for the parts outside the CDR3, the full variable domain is DTGVSQNPRHKITKRGQNVTFRCDPISEHNRLYWYRQTLGQGPEFLTYFQNEAQLEKSRLLSDRFSAERPKGSFSTLEIQRTEQGDSAMYLCASSSISGTSGRGEQFFGPGTRLTVL.

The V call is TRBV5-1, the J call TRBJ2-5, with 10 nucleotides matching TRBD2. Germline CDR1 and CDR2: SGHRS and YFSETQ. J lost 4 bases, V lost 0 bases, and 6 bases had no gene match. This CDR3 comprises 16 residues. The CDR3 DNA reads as TGCGCCAGCAGCTTGGGTGGCGTAGCGGGAGGAGAGACCCAGTACTTC. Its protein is CASSLGGVAGGETQYF.

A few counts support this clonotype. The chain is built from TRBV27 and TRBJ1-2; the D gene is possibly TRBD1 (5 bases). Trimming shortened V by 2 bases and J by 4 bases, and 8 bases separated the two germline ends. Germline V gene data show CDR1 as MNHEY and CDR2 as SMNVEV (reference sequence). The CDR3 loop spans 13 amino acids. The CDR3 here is CASSLAGVYGYTF. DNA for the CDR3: TGTGCCAGCAGTTTAGCGGGGGTCTATGGCTACACCTTC.

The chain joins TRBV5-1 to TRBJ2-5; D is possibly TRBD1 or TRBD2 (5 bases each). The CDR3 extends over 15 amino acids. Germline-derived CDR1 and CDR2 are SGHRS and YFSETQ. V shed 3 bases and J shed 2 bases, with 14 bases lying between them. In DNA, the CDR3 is TGCGCCAGCAGCTCCTCCGGGGCGACGCAAGAGACCCAGTACTTC. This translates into CASSSSGATQETQYF.

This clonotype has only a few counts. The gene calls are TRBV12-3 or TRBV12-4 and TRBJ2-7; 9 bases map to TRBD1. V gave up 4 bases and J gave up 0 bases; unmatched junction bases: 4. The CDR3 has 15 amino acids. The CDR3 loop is CASSSRTGASYEQYF. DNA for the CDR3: TGTGCCAGCAGTTCAAGGACAGGGGCCTCCTACGAGCAGTACTTC.